These T cell receptor beta chains were read from a single sample in a study of shared clonotypes between healthy human individuals. Sequencing used immunoSEQ multiplex PCR; TCRdb keeps in-frame clones, though not all of them. The sample has 2 million to 3 million clones, 80% to 95% seen once. Material: naive CD4+ T cells from PBMCs. Receptors originate from a man aged 18 to 29 in good health. Some clones in this sample may be carry-over from other donors' samples. Both conserved end residues are part of each CDR3. A D gene is named only where the DNA matches it firmly. Only part of the rows carry a size: once, few, many, or a class if the clone is expanded.

v_gene: TRBV20-1
d_gene: -
abundance: -
len: 11
j_gene: TRBJ2-7
CDR3aa: CSAIPADEQYF
CDR3nt: TGCAGTGCTATCCCCGCCGACGAGCAGTACTTC

v_gene: TRBV28
d_gene: -
abundance: -
len: 12
j_gene: TRBJ2-7
CDR3aa: CASSSNDYEQYF
CDR3nt: TGTGCCAGCAGTTCGAACGACTACGAGCAGTACTTC

v_gene: TRBV30
d_gene: -
abundance: -
len: 15
j_gene: TRBJ1-5
CDR3aa: CAWSVAHSENQPQHF
CDR3nt: TGTGCCTGGAGTGTAGCCCACAGTGAGAATCAGCCCCAGCATTTT

v_gene: TRBV5-1
d_gene: TRBD1
abundance: -
len: 13
j_gene: TRBJ2-7
CDR3aa: CASSFGQDYEQYF
CDR3nt: TGCGCCAGCAGCTTTGGACAGGACTACGAGCAGTACTTC

v_gene: TRBV7-9
d_gene: -
abundance: -
len: 16
j_gene: TRBJ2-1
CDR3aa: CASSLGIGGKYNEQFF
CDR3nt: TGTGCCAGCAGCTTAGGTATAGGCGGGAAATACAATGAGCAGTTCTTC

v_gene: TRBV28
d_gene: -
abundance: -
len: 14
j_gene: TRBJ1-1
CDR3aa: CASSSGYGSTEAFF
CDR3nt: TGTGCCAGCAGTTCAGGGTACGGGAGCACTGAAGCTTTCTTT

v_gene: TRBV6-5
d_gene: -
abundance: -
len: 13
j_gene: TRBJ2-2
CDR3aa: CASRPDSTGELFF
CDR3nt: TGTGCCAGCAGACCTGACAGCACCGGGGAGCTGTTTTTT

v_gene: TRBV2
d_gene: TRBD2
abundance: -
len: 14
j_gene: TRBJ2-7
CDR3aa: CASRGLAGRYEQYF
CDR3nt: TGTGCCAGCAGAGGACTAGCGGGGCGCTACGAGCAGTACTTC

v_gene: TRBV5-1
d_gene: TRBD1
abundance: -
len: 17
j_gene: TRBJ2-5
CDR3aa: CASSFGSRDRGRETQYF
CDR3nt: TGCGCCAGCAGCTTCGGATCCCGGGACAGGGGGCGGGAGACCCAGTACTTC

v_gene: TRBV4-1
d_gene: TRBD2
abundance: -
len: 16
j_gene: TRBJ2-1
CDR3aa: CASSQDRLASYNEQFF
CDR3nt: TGCGCCAGCAGCCAAGACCGACTAGCCTCCTACAATGAGCAGTTCTTC

v_gene: TRBV27
d_gene: -
abundance: -
len: 14
j_gene: TRBJ1-5
CDR3aa: CASSLGVFGQPQHF
CDR3nt: TGTGCCAGCAGTTTAGGAGTCTTCGGTCAGCCCCAGCATTTT

v_gene: TRBV11-1
d_gene: TRBD1
abundance: -
len: 12
j_gene: TRBJ1-1
CDR3aa: CASSPDRDEAFF
CDR3nt: TGTGCCAGCAGCCCAGACAGGGATGAAGCTTTCTTT

v_gene: TRBV5-1
d_gene: TRBD1
abundance: -
len: 13
j_gene: TRBJ2-7
CDR3aa: CASSPPGQGRQYF
CDR3nt: TGCGCCAGCAGCCCACCCGGACAGGGGCGGCAGTACTTC

v_gene: TRBV5-1
d_gene: TRBD2
abundance: once
len: 20
j_gene: TRBJ2-7
CDR3aa: CASSLSTMGGTSGGTYEQYF
CDR3nt: TGCGCCAGCAGCCTATCAACCATGGGTGGGACTAGCGGGGGGACCTACGAGCAGTACTTC